A selection of T cell receptor beta chains follows, all from one sample in a study of CD8 T cells in ankylosing spondylitis. In TCRdb, the 5' RACE reads were re-called with MiXCR into one record per CDR3 protein. The data contain 35,000 to 50,000 distinct CDR3 sequences, about 4.2% of them seen just once; the ten biggest clones take up under 4.5%. The sample taken for sequencing was blood, either unsorted or a sorted T cell fraction (not recorded which). These receptors originate from a female donor with ankylosing spondylitis or in good health (not recorded which). CDR3s include the opening cysteine and the closing phenylalanine or tryptophan. A D gene is named only where the DNA matches it firmly. Clone size is stated in some rows and not others, as once, few, many or a class when expanded.

TRBJ2-7 | TRBV9 | - | many | TGTGCCAGCAGCCCGGGCGGCTACGAGCAGTACTTC | CASSPGGYEQYF
TRBJ2-3 | TRBV9 | - | many | TGTGCCAGCAGCGTAGATCCTAGCACAGATACGCAGTATTTT | CASSVDPSTDTQYF
TRBJ2-3 | TRBV9 | - | many | TGTGCCAGCAGTTCCGTCCCCTCCACAGATACGCAGTATTTT | CASSSVPSTDTQYF
TRBJ1-1 | TRBV9 | TRBD1 | many | TGTGCCAGCAGCGTAGGGGGACAGGGGTTGGGCACTGAAGCTTTCTTT | CASSVGGQGLGTEAFF
TRBJ2-7 | TRBV9 | TRBD1 | many | TGTGCCAGCAGCACCGGACCGGGACAGCCCTACGAGCAGTACTTC | CASSTGPGQPYEQYF
TRBJ2-1 | TRBV9 | - | many | TGTGCCAGCACCCCTGCGTTGGGGGATGAGCAGTTCTTC | CASTPALGDEQFF
TRBJ2-1 | TRBV9 | TRBD2 | many | TGTGCCAGCAGTGAGAGGGCTAGCGGGGGCCCCCTCGGGTCCTACAATGAGCAGTTCTTC | CASSERASGGPLGSYNEQFF
TRBJ1-1 | TRBV9 | - | many | TGTGCCAGCAGCGTACAGGGTGGGAGCACTGAAGCTTTCTTT | CASSVQGGSTEAFF
TRBJ2-7 | TRBV9 | TRBD2 | - | TGTGCCAGCAGCGTAGGGGTTAGCGGGGCCTCCTACGAGCAGTACTTC | CASSVGVSGASYEQYF
TRBJ2-1 | TRBV9 | TRBD2 | many | TGTGCCAGCAGCGTAGAAGCGGGGGCCCAAAATTTC | CASSVEAGAQNF
TRBJ2-7 | TRBV9 | TRBD1 | many | TGTGCCAGCAGCGTCGGTCAGGGGGCTTACGAGCAGTACTTC | CASSVGQGAYEQYF
TRBJ1-2 | TRBV9 | TRBD1 | many | TGTGCCAGCAGCGCTGGGACAGGGGTTGGCTACACCTTC | CASSAGTGVGYTF
TRBJ2-1 | TRBV9 | - | many | TGTGCCAGCAGCGTAGAAGGGTCCTACAATGAGCAGTTCTTC | CASSVEGSYNEQFF
TRBJ2-1 | TRBV9 | - | few | TGTGCCAGCAGTGGTGGGTTTTCCTACAATGAGCAGTTCTTC | CASSGGFSYNEQFF
TRBJ1-4 | TRBV9 | - | many | TGTGCCAGCAGCGTAAAGGGAAGGCGGGAAAAACTGTTTTTT | CASSVKGRREKLFF
TRBJ2-3 | TRBV9 | - | many | TGTGCCAGCAGCCCTGGGACCACAGATACGCAGTATTTT | CASSPGTTDTQYF
TRBJ1-1 | TRBV9 | TRBD1 | medium-sized | TGTGCCAGCAGCTCAAGGACAGGGGGCGTCGGGATTGAAGCTTTCTTT | CASSSRTGGVGIEAFF
TRBJ2-3 | TRBV9 | - | many | TGTGCCAGCAGCGTTCGGGCCCTGGGCACAGATACGCAGTATTTT | CASSVRALGTDTQYF
TRBJ2-1 | TRBV9 | - | many | TGTGCCAGCAGCGGAACAGGGCCGGGGGAGCAGTTCTTC | CASSGTGPGEQFF
TRBJ1-1 | TRBV9 | - | many | TGTGCCAGCAGCGATTCCCTGGTCGGCGCGGTGAACACTGAAGCTTTCTTT | CASSDSLVGAVNTEAFF
TRBJ2-1 | TRBV9 | TRBD1 | - | TGTGCCAGCAGCTCCCAGGGACAGGGGGGAAATGAGCAGTTCTTC | CASSSQGQGGNEQFF
TRBJ1-2 | TRBV9 | - | many | TGTGCCAGCAGCGTAGGACTTCATGGCTACACCTTC | CASSVGLHGYTF
TRBJ2-2 | TRBV9 | - | - | TGTGCCAGCAGCGTAGTGGCAGAACCAGTCAACACCGGGGAGCTGTTTTTT | CASSVVAEPVNTGELFF
TRBJ1-1 | TRBV9 | - | many | TGTGCCAGCAGCGTAGCAGGGGAGGTAATTGACACTGAAGCTTTCTTT | CASSVAGEVIDTEAFF
TRBJ1-1 | TRBV9 | - | many | TGTGCCAGCAGCCCGAGGACGAGGAAGGGGACTGAAGCTTTCTTT | CASSPRTRKGTEAFF
TRBJ1-1 | TRBV9 | - | many | TGTGCCAGCAGCCCCCTGGGTACGGTTAACACTGAAGCTTTCTTT | CASSPLGTVNTEAFF
TRBJ2-7 | TRBV20-1 | TRBD1 | many | TGCAGTGCTGCGGCCCCGGGACAGTTCCTCTCCTACGAGCAGTACTTC | CSAAAPGQFLSYEQYF
TRBJ2-5 | TRBV9 | TRBD2 | medium-sized | TGTGCCAGCAGCGCACAGGCTAGCGGAAAAGAGACCCAGTACTTC | CASSAQASGKETQYF
TRBJ1-1 | TRBV9 | - | many | TGTGCCAGCAGCGTAGCGGCTATGACAGGAGGGACTGAAGCTTTCTTT | CASSVAAMTGGTEAFF
TRBJ2-2 | TRBV9 | - | many | TGTGCCAGCAGCCCGTGGGGGCAGGGCCACACCGGGGAGCTGTTTTTT | CASSPWGQGHTGELFF
TRBJ2-3 | TRBV9 | TRBD1 | many | TGTGCCAGCAGCGTAGGGGACAGGGCCCCAGATACGCAGTATTTT | CASSVGDRAPDTQYF
TRBJ1-2 | TRBV9 | - | many | TGTGCCAGCAGCGTAGCTAACAGGAACTATGGCTACACCTTC | CASSVANRNYGYTF
TRBJ1-1 | TRBV9 | - | - | TGTGCCAGCGGCGCTCAATCCGGGACTGAAGCTTTCTTT | CASGAQSGTEAFF
TRBJ1-6 | TRBV9 | - | - | TGTGCCAGCAGCGTAGATCACCGAGAGGATTCACCCCTCCACTTT | CASSVDHREDSPLHF
TRBJ2-7 | TRBV9 | - | many | TGTGCCAGCAGCGGGACAGAAAACTCCTACGAGCAGTACTTC | CASSGTENSYEQYF